The 19 T cell receptor beta chains given below trace back to one sample, sequenced in a study of cytomegalovirus exposure and HLA in healthy donors (dated by TCRdb to 2016 to 2017). Receptor amplification or capture employed the immunoSEQ multiplex PCR assay. For the multiplex PCR, a mixture combining 60 forward primers for TCR Vbeta segments and 13 reverse primers for TCR Jbeta segments was used. Here the immuneACCESS table is served through TCRdb, limited to in-frame sequences with V and J called. Missing clones are a known gap in these copies; in checked studies unresolved V genes cover under half, and the rest lacks a known reason. This sample lists 170,000 or so clones; just over 75% were detected once. About 1.4% of the sample is taken by the ten largest. The sequenced sample was PBMCs. The source is a young woman in good health and CMV-seropositive.

V is TRBV28 and J is TRBJ1-3; TRBD1 aligns across 10 bases. This CDR3 comprises 15 residues. CDR1 and CDR2 from the germline V gene are MDHEN and SYDVKM. The V gene end was trimmed by 2 bases and the J gene end by 6 bases; junction bases not matched to a gene: 4. CDR3 bases: TGTGCCAGCAGTTTAATAGGGACAGGGGTAAACACCATATATTTT. Protein product: CASSLIGTGVNTIYF.

The chain recombines TRBV7-2 with TRBJ2-4, with 7 bases that match TRBD2. V lost 6 bases and J lost 8; bases outside the gene matches: 10. Looked up from germline, CDR1 is SGHTA and CDR2 is FQGNSA. There are 14 residues in the CDR3. The chain's CDR3 is CASRGDYLRDIQYF. DNA of the CDR3: TGTGCCAGCAGGGGGGACTACCTCCGGGACATTCAGTACTTC.

The chain uses TRBV7-2 and TRBJ2-5; 9 bases are a match to TRBD1. The CDR3 totals 15 residues. Per the germline V gene, CDR1 is SGHTA and CDR2 is FQGNSA. V was clipped by 3 bases and J by 7 bases; unmatched bases: 9. The DNA for the CDR3 is TGTGCCAGCAGCTTTGGCACAGGGGGCGCAGGGACCCAGTACTTC. Translating gives CASSFGTGGAGTQYF.

The chain employs TRBV27 and TRBJ2-5; 8 bases are a match to TRBD1. The ends lost 4 bases at V and 3 bases at J; junction bases unmatched: 4. The CDR3 contains 14 residues. Germline CDR1 reads MNHEY; CDR2 reads SMNVEV (reference sequence). The CDR3 DNA is TGTGCCAGCAGTTCCGGACAGGGAGAAGAGACCCAGTACTTC. This translates into CASSSGQGEETQYF.

The chain combines TRBV5-4 with TRBJ1-2; D is undetermined. CDR1 and CDR2 (germline): SGHNT, YYREEE (reference sequence). The CDR3 totals 14 residues. The V and J ends lost 0 bases and 4 bases respectively, with 10 bases between them. This CDR3 reads CASSLVQGGYGYTF. The CDR3 DNA is TGTGCCAGCAGCTTGGTACAAGGAGGCTATGGCTACACCTTC.

The chain combines TRBV29-1 with TRBJ2-1, with no clear D. V dropped 6 bases and J dropped 8 bases, with 14 bases sitting between them. The CDR3 runs 12 residues. CDR1 is SQVTM, CDR2 ANQGSEA, per germline. The CDR3 protein is CSVEPRDDEQFF. The CDR3 DNA reads as TGCAGCGTGGAACCTAGAGACGATGAGCAGTTCTTC.

This clone was detected only once. V and J are TRBV7-2 and TRBJ1-1; D remains ambiguous. Trimming left V 1 base short and J 4 bases short, with 7 bases between. There are 13 residues in the CDR3. The germline CDR1 and CDR2 sequences are SGHTA and FQGNSA. DNA of the CDR3: TGTGCCAGCAGCTTAGAGGCGGGCACTGAAGCTTTCTTT. Its translation is CASSLEAGTEAFF.

The chain recombines TRBV9 with TRBJ2-3; 7 positions agree with TRBD2. Germline CDR1 and CDR2: SGDLS and YYNGEE. The V segment lost 4 bases and the J segment 0 bases; nucleotides outside the gene matches: 14. The CDR3 length is 18 residues. CDR3 nucleotide sequence: TGTGCCAGCAGCCTCGGAGGTCTAGCGGCGACTAGCACAGATACGCAGTATTTT. Its translation is CASSLGGLAATSTDTQYF.

Comments on this clone: At the DNA level, this CDR3 is encoded by other sequences in the same sample as well. The J gene is TRBJ2-7, the V gene TRBV27, with TRBD2 as a possible D gene (6 bases). The CDR3 loop spans 15 amino acids. In germline, CDR1 is MNHEY, CDR2 SMNVEV (reference sequence). The germline V and J ends were trimmed by 5 bases and 2 bases, with 16 bases remaining between them. CDR3 in DNA: TGTGCCAGCAGTCCTGGGACTCGCCGGGCCTACGAGCAGTACTTC. Its translation is CASSPGTRRAYEQYF.

The rearrangement links TRBV7-2 to TRBJ2-7; 12 bases fit TRBD2. The CDR3 is made up of 16 amino acids. With V trimmed by 4 bases and J by 1 base, 5 bases remained unmatched. Germline loops: CDR1 SGHTA, CDR2 FQGNSA. The CDR3: CASSYLAGGPSYEQYF. In DNA form, the CDR3 reads TGTGCCAGCAGCTACCTAGCGGGAGGGCCATCCTACGAGCAGTACTTC.

The chain combines TRBV2 with TRBJ2-5, with a possible D match to TRBD1 (5 bases). V was clipped by 8 bases and J by 5 bases, with 18 bases between them. Germline lookup yields CDR1 SNHLY and CDR2 FYNNEI. The CDR3 covers 14 residues. The CDR3 spells CASLKDTDAETQYF. For the CDR3, the DNA is TGTGCCAGCCTCAAGGACACCGACGCGGAGACCCAGTACTTC.

The chain recombines TRBV6-4 with TRBJ2-3, with TRBD2 matching over 9 bases. CDR1 is MRHNA and CDR2 is SNTAGT in the germline V gene. Trimming took 0 bases from V and 4 from J; bases not matched to a gene: 5. The CDR3 sequence is 16 residues long. Written as DNA, the CDR3 is TGTGCCAGCAGTGACTCGCCTAGCGGGACCCCAGATACGCAGTATTTT. Amino acids: CASSDSPSGTPDTQYF.

V gene TRBV10-1 combines with J gene TRBJ1-1; possible D gene TRBD1, 6 bases. Germline values: CDR1 WNHNN, CDR2 SYGVQD (reference sequence). Trimming left V 6 bases short and J 3 bases short, with 11 bases between. CDR3 size: 13 residues. The CDR3 loop is CASRRQEDTEAFF. The CDR3 region has the DNA TGCGCCAGCAGAAGACAGGAGGACACTGAAGCTTTCTTT.

J is TRBJ1-1 and V is TRBV15; D is unresolved. Germline V gene data show CDR1 as LNHNV and CDR2 as YYDKDF (reference sequence). The CDR3 spans 12 residues. Trimming took 0 bases from V and 6 from J, leaving 5 bases between them. The DNA for the CDR3 is TGTGCCACCAGCAGAGATCGGTCTGAAGCTTTCTTT. It specifies CATSRDRSEAFF.

The chain recombines TRBV19 with TRBJ2-1; 10 bases line up with TRBD1. V was clipped by 5 bases and J by 6 bases; unmatched bases: 7. The germline gives CDR1 LNHDA, CDR2 SQIVND (reference sequence). The CDR3 is made up of 15 amino acids. Here the CDR3 DNA reads TGTGCCAGTAGTGCGGACAGGGGGTCAGCCAATGAGCAGTTCTTC. It codes for CASSADRGSANEQFF.

The gene calls are TRBV7-3 and TRBJ2-5; D perhaps matches TRBD2 (6 bases). V was shortened by 5 bases and J by 5 bases, with 15 bases between the two germline ends. Germline CDR1 SGHTA, CDR2 FQGTGA. The CDR3 runs 14 residues. The CDR3 protein is CASSPNGGWETQYF. The DNA for the CDR3 is TGTGCCAGCAGCCCTAACGGGGGTTGGGAGACCCAGTACTTC.

The V call is TRBV4-3, the J call TRBJ2-2; D possibly corresponds to TRBD2 (5 bases). The V end lost 0 bases, the J end lost 3 bases, and 11 bases lay between the germline ends. CDR1 and CDR2 from the germline V gene are LGHNA and YSLEER. CDR3 size: 16 residues. CDR3 in amino acids: CASSQDLAPDTGELFF. In DNA form, the CDR3 reads TGCGCCAGCAGCCAAGATCTAGCCCCAGACACCGGGGAGCTGTTTTTT.

The rearrangement joins TRBV19 to TRBJ1-2; TRBD1 aligns across 9 bases. The germline gives CDR1 LNHDA, CDR2 SQIVND (reference sequence). V lost 3 bases and J lost 4; bases outside the gene matches: 6. CDR3 length: 15 residues. The CDR3, as DNA: TGTGCCAGTAGTATTTCGGGACAGGGAAGCTATGGCTACACCTTC. Amino acids: CASSISGQGSYGYTF.

The chain employs TRBV5-4 and TRBJ2-3; weak D call: TRBD1 (6 bases). CDR1 is SGHNT and CDR2 is YYREEE in the germline V gene (reference sequence). Trimming removed 3 bases from V and 2 bases from J, with 7 bases in between. The CDR3 sequence is 13 residues long. CDR3 coding DNA: TGTGCCAGCAGCTCAGGGGTCACAGATACGCAGTATTTT. Its translation: CASSSGVTDTQYF. Based on the CDR3 plus reference TRBV5-4 and TRBJ2-3, the full variable domain is ETGVTQSPTHLIKTRGQQVTLRCSSQSGHNTVSWYQQALGQGPQFIFQYYREEENGRGNFPPRFSGLQFPNYSSELNVNALELDDSALYLCASSSGVTDTQYFGPGTRLTVL.